Listed below are T cell receptor beta chains from one sample, sequenced in a study of T cells in Graves' hyperthyroidism and ophthalmopathy. MiXCR was run by TCRdb on the multiplex PCR reads, yielding one entry per CDR3 protein. The sample includes around 420,000 distinct CDR3 sequences, 15% to 18% of them seen just once. The specimen was blood. Receptors were obtained from a young woman with Graves' hyperthyroidism. The CDR3 runs from the conserved cysteine through the conserved F or W. A D gene is named only where the DNA matches it firmly. The size field is filled for only some rows; it gives once, few, many or a size class.

clone size: few
V gene: TRBV4-1
J gene: TRBJ2-2
D gene: NA
CDR3 protein: CASSQDHGGTGELFF
CDR3 DNA: TGCGCCAGCAGCCAAGATCATGGGGGAACCGGGGAGCTGTTTTTT

clone size: few
V gene: TRBV27
J gene: TRBJ1-3
D gene: TRBD1
CDR3 protein: CASRGQGALVGTIYF
CDR3 DNA: TGTGCCAGCAGGGGACAGGGCGCCTTGGTGGGCACCATATATTTT

clone size: NA
V gene: TRBV7-9
J gene: TRBJ1-6
D gene: TRBD1
CDR3 protein: CASIQGGTGVSPLHF
CDR3 DNA: TGTGCCAGCATCCAGGGAGGGACAGGGGTTTCACCCCTCCACTTT

clone size: many
V gene: TRBV18
J gene: TRBJ2-7
D gene: NA
CDR3 protein: CASSPSDILSYEQYF
CDR3 DNA: TGTGCCAGCTCACCCTCGGACATCCTATCCTACGAGCAGTACTTC

clone size: many
V gene: TRBV12-3/TRBV12-4
J gene: TRBJ2-1
D gene: TRBD2
CDR3 protein: CASSLPPGGQYNEQFF
CDR3 DNA: TGTGCCAGCAGTCTACCCCCGGGAGGCCAATACAATGAGCAGTTCTTC

clone size: many
V gene: TRBV12-3/TRBV12-4
J gene: TRBJ2-7
D gene: TRBD2
CDR3 protein: CASRRTSGGYEQYF
CDR3 DNA: TGTGCCAGCAGACGGACTAGCGGGGGGTACGAGCAGTACTTC

clone size: many
V gene: TRBV10-3
J gene: TRBJ2-2
D gene: NA
CDR3 protein: CAISDGEELFF
CDR3 DNA: TGTGCCATCAGTGACGGAGAGGAGCTGTTTTTT

clone size: many
V gene: TRBV7-8
J gene: TRBJ2-7
D gene: NA
CDR3 protein: CASSDSYEQYF
CDR3 DNA: TGTGCCAGCAGCGACTCCTACGAGCAGTACTTC

clone size: many
V gene: TRBV7-9
J gene: TRBJ2-3
D gene: NA
CDR3 protein: CASSSVTGYDTQYF
CDR3 DNA: TGTGCCAGCAGCTCCGTGACGGGGTATGATACGCAGTATTTT

clone size: many
V gene: TRBV11-2
J gene: TRBJ2-7
D gene: NA
CDR3 protein: CASSLEGWAGEQYF
CDR3 DNA: TGTGCCAGCAGCTTAGAAGGTTGGGCCGGCGAGCAGTACTTC

clone size: many
V gene: TRBV6-2/TRBV6-3
J gene: TRBJ2-2
D gene: NA
CDR3 protein: CASRDLQGTGELFF
CDR3 DNA: TGTGCCAGCCGCGACCTGCAGGGCACCGGGGAGCTGTTTTTT

clone size: NA
V gene: TRBV15
J gene: TRBJ2-2
D gene: TRBD2
CDR3 protein: CATSTPQRGENTGELFF
CDR3 DNA: TGTGCCACCAGCACCCCTCAGCGGGGGGAGAACACCGGGGAGCTGTTTTTT

clone size: many
V gene: TRBV20-1
J gene: TRBJ2-1
D gene: NA
CDR3 protein: CSAAIRVNEQFF
CDR3 DNA: TGCAGTGCTGCAATAAGGGTAAATGAGCAGTTCTTC

clone size: many
V gene: TRBV3-1
J gene: TRBJ1-3
D gene: NA
CDR3 protein: CASSRRFLGNTIYF
CDR3 DNA: TGTGCCAGCAGCCGCCGGTTTCTCGGAAACACCATATATTTT

clone size: many
V gene: TRBV12-3/TRBV12-4
J gene: TRBJ1-2
D gene: NA
CDR3 protein: CASSLGGPTGYTF
CDR3 DNA: TGTGCCAGCAGTTTGGGTGGTCCCACTGGCTACACCTTC

clone size: many
V gene: TRBV30
J gene: TRBJ1-5
D gene: NA
CDR3 protein: CAWSVLWAGSQPQHF
CDR3 DNA: TGTGCCTGGAGTGTACTATGGGCAGGGAGTCAGCCCCAGCATTTT

clone size: many
V gene: TRBV5-1
J gene: TRBJ2-1
D gene: NA
CDR3 protein: CASSWGWGLRAPYNEQFF
CDR3 DNA: TGCGCCAGCAGCTGGGGTTGGGGTTTGAGAGCGCCCTACAATGAGCAGTTCTTC

clone size: many
V gene: TRBV11-2
J gene: TRBJ2-7
D gene: NA
CDR3 protein: CASSSSMGPYEQYF
CDR3 DNA: TGTGCCAGCAGCTCCTCGATGGGCCCCTACGAGCAGTACTTC

clone size: many
V gene: TRBV6-1
J gene: TRBJ2-1
D gene: NA
CDR3 protein: CASNERDGRGEQFF
CDR3 DNA: TGTGCCAGCAATGAACGGGACGGTCGGGGTGAGCAGTTCTTC

clone size: many
V gene: TRBV18
J gene: TRBJ2-7
D gene: NA
CDR3 protein: CASSPRRSSYEQYF
CDR3 DNA: TGTGCCAGCTCACCAAGGAGAAGCTCCTACGAGCAGTACTTC

clone size: few
V gene: TRBV12-5
J gene: TRBJ2-7
D gene: TRBD1
CDR3 protein: CASGLVVSGTGDRNEQYF
CDR3 DNA: TGTGCTAGTGGTTTGGTAGTTAGCGGGACAGGGGACAGGAACGAGCAGTACTTC

clone size: NA
V gene: TRBV5-1
J gene: TRBJ1-4
D gene: NA
CDR3 protein: CASSLEQGKEKLFF
CDR3 DNA: TGCGCCAGCAGCTTGGAACAGGGAAAGGAAAAACTGTTTTTT